This paragraph covers one T cell receptor beta chain sequence. One junction end does not reproduce the germline sequence, and a read error may be involved. The record originates from a study of monozygotic twins with cystic fibrosis. Germline assignment: CDR1 SNHLY and CDR2 FYNNEI. CDR3 length: 10 residues. The protocol was immunoSEQ multiplex PCR, while the TCRdb copy is restricted to in-frame clones and leaves out a portion. The repertoire holds 30,000 or so clones, with 95% to 98% as singletons. The clonotype was recovered from a girl aged 2 to 10 with cystic fibrosis. Sequenced material: blood. This chain uses TRBV2 with TRBJ1-2, with TRBD1 matching over 7 bases. CDR3 DNA: TGTGCCAGCGAAGGGACAGAGCCCCACTTC. Its protein product is CASEGTEPHF.